These 27 T cell receptor beta chains originate from one sample sequenced in a study of shared clonotypes between healthy human individuals. TCRdb's copy holds only in-frame clones and misses some; the assay was immunoSEQ multiplex PCR. Found here are about 2.2 million clones, around 93% of them singletons; the top ten hold around 1.7%. The naive CD8 fraction comprised CD45RO-negative cells positively selected for CCR7 and excluded terminally differentiated effector memory CD45RA+ cells. Material for sequencing was naive CD8+ T cells from PBMCs. These TCRs come from a man aged 18 to 29 in good health. Some clones in this sample may be carry-over from other donors' samples.

V is TRBV6-6 and J is TRBJ2-7; D gene unclear. Per the germline V gene, CDR1 is MNHNY and CDR2 is SVGAGI (reference sequence). Trimming pared 1 base from V and 7 bases from J, leaving 11 bases between. The CDR3 sequence is 13 residues long. The CDR3 sequence: CASSYLSIGEQYF. CDR3 bases: TGTGCCAGCAGTTACTTGTCTATCGGGGAGCAGTACTTC.

The V call is TRBV28, the J call TRBJ2-7; 9 bases are a match to TRBD2. Germline-derived CDR1 and CDR2 are MDHEN and SYDVKM. There are 15 residues in the CDR3. Trimming cost V 6 bases and J 3 bases; bases outside gene matches: 9. The CDR3 here is CASRRVAGVVYEQYF. The CDR3 DNA reads TGTGCCAGCAGGAGGGTAGCGGGGGTGGTCTACGAGCAGTACTTC.

V usage is TRBV28 and J usage is TRBJ1-5; no definite D call. The CDR3 runs 16 residues. Germline CDR1 is MDHEN and CDR2 is SYDVKM. Trimming cost V 8 bases and J 0 bases, with 17 bases left between them. The CDR3 sequence: CASCGFRLYSNQPQHF. The CDR3 DNA is TGTGCCAGCTGCGGGTTCCGACTCTATAGCAATCAGCCCCAGCATTTT.

The CDR3 DNA reads as TGTGCCAGCGCCAGCCCCGAGAAATCCTACGAGCAGTACTTC. As protein: CASASPEKSYEQYF. The V gene is TRBV7-8, the J gene TRBJ2-7; D is uncertain. The CDR3 spans 14 residues. Per germline, CDR1 SGHVS and CDR2 FQNEAQ. The ends were cut back, 8 bases at V and 1 base at J, with 15 bases in the middle.

This chain joins TRBV5-6 and TRBJ1-5; a possible D gene is TRBD1 (6 bases). The V end was cut by 2 bases, the J end by 7 bases, with 13 bases between. Germline CDR1 reads SGHDT; CDR2 reads YYEEEE. The CDR3 runs to 14 residues. In nucleotides, the CDR3 is TGTGCCAGCAGCTTAAAGGGGGTCCGCCAGCCCCAGCATTTT. Translation gives CASSLKGVRQPQHF.

The chain links TRBV27 to TRBJ2-1; the match to TRBD2 covers 13 bases. Per germline, CDR1 MNHEY and CDR2 SMNVEV (reference sequence). The length of the CDR3 is 18 residues. V was pared by 1 base and J by 7 bases, with 10 bases of the junction left unmatched. The CDR3 spells CASSLLGTSGISQNEQFF. CDR3 in DNA: TGTGCCAGCAGTTTATTAGGGACTAGCGGGATCTCACAGAATGAGCAGTTCTTC.

The chain has TRBV11-2 and TRBJ2-5, with D possibly matching TRBD2 (5 bases). Germline V gene sequence: CDR1 SGHAT, CDR2 FQNNGV. V dropped 4 bases and J dropped 4 bases, with 22 bases sitting between them. This CDR3 comprises 17 residues. The CDR3 spells CASSSGMRVGFGETQYF. For the CDR3, the DNA is TGTGCCAGCAGCTCCGGTATGAGGGTGGGATTCGGAGAGACCCAGTACTTC.

The gene calls are TRBV10-3 and TRBJ2-1; 9 positions match TRBD1. This CDR3 has 14 residues. From germline, CDR1 is ENHRY and CDR2 SYGVKD. Losses at the gene ends were 7 bases for V and 7 bases for J; bases not matched to a gene: 8. CDR3 in amino acids: CAITQDRGWNEQFF. In DNA, the CDR3 is TGTGCCATCACCCAGGACAGGGGATGGAATGAGCAGTTCTTC.

This chain connects TRBV4-1 to TRBJ1-5, with D tentatively TRBD1 (6 bases). Germline V CDR1 and CDR2: MGHRA, YSYEKL. This CDR3 comprises 15 residues. With 1 base removed from V and 6 bases from J, the gap between germline ends came to 13 bases. The CDR3: CASSQVPGARQPQHF. Written as DNA, the CDR3 is TGCGCCAGCAGCCAAGTACCAGGGGCGCGTCAGCCCCAGCATTTT.

The table lists this clone with a count of one. The V gene is TRBV27, the J gene TRBJ2-7; D might be TRBD1 (6 bases). Trimming cost V 5 bases and J 2 bases, with 19 bases left between them. CDR1 is MNHEY and CDR2 is SMNVEV in the germline V gene (reference sequence). The CDR3 loop spans 16 amino acids. The DNA of the CDR3 is TGTGCCAGCAGTCCCTCGGGTGGGGGCTTCACCTACGAGCAGTACTTC. Translated: CASSPSGGGFTYEQYF.

The J gene is TRBJ2-7, the V gene TRBV5-5; D is ambiguous. The CDR3 has 13 amino acids. CDR1 is SGHKS, CDR2 YYEKEE, per germline (reference sequence). V lost 1 base and J lost 4, with 9 bases in between. Written as DNA, the CDR3 is TGTGCCAGCAGCTTGCACGGACCATACGAGCAGTACTTC. This sequence encodes CASSLHGPYEQYF.

This clone has a single count. The gene calls are TRBV4-1 and TRBJ1-3, with a possible D match to TRBD1 (5 bases). Trimming stripped 2 bases from V and 2 bases from J, with 10 bases between. The CDR3 length is 15 residues. The germline gives CDR1 MGHRA, CDR2 YSYEKL. The CDR3 loop reads CASSQTGSPGNTIYF. The DNA of the CDR3 is TGCGCCAGCAGCCAAACAGGCTCTCCTGGAAACACCATATATTTT.

The V gene is TRBV10-1, the J gene TRBJ2-3, with D possibly matching TRBD2 (5 bases). The CDR3 sequence is 14 residues long. CDR1 and CDR2 from the germline V gene are WNHNN and SYGVQD (reference sequence). Between the trimmed V and J ends, which lost 2 bases and 6 bases, there was a span of 12 bases. CDR3 nucleotide sequence: TGCGCCAGCAGTGAGAGGCGGAGAGGGGATACGCAGTATTTT. Amino acid sequence: CASSERRRGDTQYF.

The rearrangement joins TRBV4-1 to TRBJ2-7, with D unresolved. V was trimmed by 0 bases and J by 2 bases, leaving 11 bases between them. CDR1 is MGHRA, CDR2 YSYEKL, per germline. The length of the CDR3 is 15 residues. CDR3 sequence (DNA): TGCGCCAGCAGCCAAGATCTTCTACCAGCCTACGAGCAGTACTTC. As protein: CASSQDLLPAYEQYF.

V gene TRBV4-1 combines with J gene TRBJ2-1; possibly TRBD2 for D (6 bases). Trimming left V 0 bases short and J 3 bases short, with 9 bases between. Germline V CDR1 and CDR2: MGHRA, YSYEKL. This CDR3 is built from 15 residues. DNA of the CDR3: TGCGCCAGCAGCCAAGATCGGCGGGACTACAATGAGCAGTTCTTC. This codes for CASSQDRRDYNEQFF.

This chain uses TRBV30 with TRBJ2-7, with a possible D match to TRBD1 (6 bases). Germline CDR1 GTSNPN, CDR2 SVGIG (reference sequence). The CDR3 spans 13 residues. Trimming removed 3 bases at V and 2 bases at J, with 11 bases between. CDR3 in amino acids: CAWRLQGTYEQYF. The CDR3 region has the DNA TGTGCCTGGAGGCTACAGGGTACCTACGAGCAGTACTTC.

This sequence joins TRBV5-1 and TRBJ1-2, with D perhaps TRBD1 (5 bases). This CDR3 is built from 16 residues. Per the germline V gene, CDR1 is SGHRS and CDR2 is YFSETQ. Deletions cut 1 base from V and 6 bases from J, with 19 bases between. CDR3 sequence: CASSLFPGTPTHGYTF. The CDR3 DNA sequence: TGCGCCAGCAGCTTGTTCCCGGGGACTCCGACTCATGGCTACACCTTC.

This rearrangement joins TRBV9 to TRBJ2-7, with D possibly being TRBD1 (5 bases). Trimming stripped 3 bases from V and 6 bases from J, with 13 bases between. The germline gives CDR1 SGDLS, CDR2 YYNGEE. CDR3 length: 13 residues. CDR3 sequence (DNA): TGTGCCAGCAGCGCCACTTCAGGGTCCGAGCAGTACTTC. Protein sequence: CASSATSGSEQYF.

The chain uses TRBV2 and TRBJ2-7, with D possibly being TRBD2 (6 bases). The V and J ends lost 6 bases and 3 bases respectively, with 15 bases between them. The CDR3 totals 14 residues. Germline values: CDR1 SNHLY, CDR2 FYNNEI. In nucleotides, the CDR3 is TGTGCCAGCAGAAAGCATGACGGGGGCTACGAGCAGTACTTC. Amino acids: CASRKHDGGYEQYF.

The chain has TRBV11-3 and TRBJ2-7; 8 bases fit TRBD1. The CDR3 is made up of 15 amino acids. Germline V gene lookup returns CDR1 SGHNT and CDR2 YENEEA. The trim removed 2 bases at V and 1 base at J, leaving 4 bases unmatched. This CDR3 is CASSLWRQGSYEQYF. The CDR3 bases are TGTGCCAGCAGCTTATGGAGACAGGGGTCCTACGAGCAGTACTTC.

The chain employs TRBV29-1 and TRBJ2-7; D not certain. The CDR3 is 11 residues long. Germline V CDR1 and CDR2: SQVTM, ANQGSEA. The V end lost 4 bases, the J end lost 4 bases, and 8 bases lay between the germline ends. CDR3 bases: TGCAGCGTTGTCCTCCAATACGAGCAGTACTTC. Amino acids: CSVVLQYEQYF.

A remark on this clone: The same CDR3 can be traced to other DNA sequences in this sample. The rearrangement links TRBV9 to TRBJ1-1, with D uncertain. V was clipped by 4 bases and J by 5 bases, with 9 bases between them. CDR1 is SGDLS and CDR2 is YYNGEE in the germline V gene. The CDR3 has 12 amino acids. The CDR3 sequence is CASSSGGTEAFF. CDR3 coding DNA: TGTGCCAGCAGCTCTGGAGGGACTGAAGCTTTCTTT.

The rearrangement joins TRBV7-6 to TRBJ2-5; 9 bases align to TRBD2. The J segment lost 0 bases and the V segment lost 6 bases, leaving 5 bases of the junction unmatched. Germline CDR1 reads SGHVS; CDR2 reads FNYEAQ. This CDR3 comprises 15 residues. CDR3 sequence reads: CASSMTSGNQETQYF. The CDR3 coding sequence is TGTGCCAGCAGTATGACTAGCGGAAACCAAGAGACCCAGTACTTC.

The gene calls are TRBV7-2 and TRBJ1-2; no firm D call. This CDR3 comprises 13 residues. In germline, CDR1 is SGHTA, CDR2 FQGNSA. V lost 1 base and J lost 2, with 5 bases in between. The CDR3 loop is CASSLGANYGYTF. CDR3 DNA: TGTGCCAGCAGCTTAGGAGCGAACTATGGCTACACCTTC.

J is TRBJ2-5 and V is TRBV28; D is unresolved. Germline CDR1 and CDR2: MDHEN and SYDVKM. V shed 3 bases and J shed 4 bases, with 9 bases lying between them. The CDR3 runs to 13 residues. The CDR3 DNA is TGTGCCAGCAGTTTGGCTCCCCTAGAGACCCAGTACTTC. Amino acid sequence: CASSLAPLETQYF.

The count of this clone is one. The chain joins TRBV10-3 to TRBJ1-2; 8 nucleotides agree with TRBD1. CDR1 is ENHRY, CDR2 SYGVKD, per germline. V lost 3 bases, J lost 5 bases, and 8 bases stayed unmatched. The CDR3 length is 15 residues. The CDR3: CAISEAGGNGYGYTF. CDR3 sequence (DNA): TGTGCCATCAGTGAAGCAGGGGGCAATGGTTATGGCTACACCTTC.

As regards this clone: The identical CDR3 is also encoded by other nucleotide sequences in the sample. The chain combines TRBV6-1 with TRBJ2-1; D is undetermined. Trimming removed 6 bases from V and 5 bases from J, with 2 bases in between. Germline V CDR1 and CDR2: MNHNS, SASEGT. The CDR3 is 10 residues long. The CDR3 DNA follows: TGTGCCAGCAGCCACAATGAGCAGTTCTTC. Amino acids: CASSHNEQFF.